The 6 T cell receptor beta chains given below trace back to one sample, sequenced in a study of cytomegalovirus exposure and HLA in healthy donors. The primer mix had 60 Vbeta and 13 Jbeta primers. The assay was immunoSEQ multiplex PCR, and TCRdb's table has in-frame clones only and misses some. The top ten clones hold approximately 6% of a sample with around 200,000 clones, 75% to 90% of them seen once. The sample consisted of PBMCs. The receptors come from a man aged 35-49 years in good health and CMV-seropositive.

The rearrangement joins TRBV2 to TRBJ1-1, with 7 bases fitting TRBD1. CDR1 and CDR2 from the germline V gene are SNHLY and FYNNEI. The CDR3 runs 18 residues. V trimming: 7 bases; J trimming: 0 bases; junction bases outside the gene matches: 17. The chain's CDR3 is CASKEEVGRGTLNTEAFF. The CDR3 DNA follows: TGTGCCAGCAAGGAGGAGGTCGGCAGGGGGACCTTGAACACTGAAGCTTTCTTT.

The rearrangement uses TRBV14 and TRBJ2-7; 7 bases line up with TRBD1. J gave up 2 bases and V 2 bases, and 6 bases lay outside the gene matches. Germline V lookup: CDR1 SGHDN, CDR2 FVKESK. This CDR3 contains 15 residues. DNA for the CDR3: TGTGCCAGCAGCCAACTCGGGACAGTCCCCTACGAGCAGTACTTC. Encoded protein: CASSQLGTVPYEQYF.

The chain joins TRBV27 to TRBJ1-4; D gene unclear. The CDR3 sequence is 14 residues long. Germline loops: CDR1 MNHEY, CDR2 SMNVEV (reference sequence). Trimming took 6 bases from V and 2 from J, leaving 10 bases between them. The CDR3 DNA is TGTGCCAGCAGCCCGGGAGTCACTAATGAAAAACTGTTTTTT. The encoded protein is CASSPGVTNEKLFF.

The chain combines TRBV7-2 with TRBJ2-7; D remains unclear. With 0 bases removed from V and 3 bases from J, the gap between germline ends came to 15 bases. The CDR3 loop spans 16 amino acids. Germline lookup yields CDR1 SGHTA and CDR2 FQGNSA. Written as DNA, the CDR3 is TGTGCCAGCAGCTTAGCGAGTGGTGGGCCCTTCTACGAGCAGTACTTC. Translation: CASSLASGGPFYEQYF.

The count of this clone is one. The DNA of the CDR3 is TGTGCCAGCAGCGCCGGGACTAGCTCCTACGAGCAGTACTTC. Its protein product is CASSAGTSSYEQYF. This chain uses TRBV9 with TRBJ2-7, with 8 bases identical to TRBD2. Germline V CDR1 and CDR2: SGDLS, YYNGEE. The CDR3 length is 14 residues. With V trimmed by 3 bases and J by 0 bases, 2 bases remained unmatched.

This sequence joins TRBV28 and TRBJ1-2; a possible D gene is TRBD1 (6 bases). V was cut by 6 bases and J by 5 bases, with 13 bases left in between. Germline CDR1 reads MDHEN; CDR2 reads SYDVKM. There are 13 residues in the CDR3. DNA for the CDR3: TGTGCCAGCAGCCCACTAGGGGGATATGGCTACACCTTC. Its protein is CASSPLGGYGYTF.